This TCR beta chain was sequenced in a study of T cell changes during pregnancy in multiple sclerosis. The data were produced by immunoSEQ multiplex PCR, yet TCRdb's version contains in-frame clones alone and is incomplete. Among approximately 90,000 clones listed, more than 85% were seen once. V lost 6 bases and J lost 4, with 18 bases in between. CDR1 LGHNT and CDR2 FRNRAP come from the germline V gene. The CDR3 has 15 residues. The receptor was derived from a female donor with multiple sclerosis, enrolled in a pregnancy study. The V and J genes are TRBV12-5 and TRBJ2-5; D unresolved. Sequencing was performed on peripheral blood, taken in the first trimester of pregnancy. CDR3 bases: TGTGCTAGTGGACTTCCGGTCAAATCCGGAGAGACCCAGTACTTC. This gives the protein CASGLPVKSGETQYF.